These 18 T cell receptor beta chains originate from one sample sequenced in a study of blood T cell repertoires in COVID-19. Method: immunoSEQ multiplex PCR; TCRdb's copy keeps in-frame clones and lacks some. The table has about 240,000 clones, more than 75% seen once. The sequenced sample consisted of peripheral blood. Receptor source: an older woman with active or convalescent COVID-19.

This rearrangement joins TRBV5-6 to TRBJ1-3, with a weak D call TRBD1 (6 bases). This CDR3 spans 15 amino acids. Germline CDR1 and CDR2: SGHDT and YYEEEE. V lost 4 bases and J lost 0, with 11 bases in between. CDR3 bases: TGTGCCAGCAGCCTTACAGGGCCCTCTGGAAACACCATATATTTT. Amino acids: CASSLTGPSGNTIYF.

This clone was detected only once. The rearrangement links TRBV7-2 to TRBJ2-7; tentative D call: TRBD2 (5 bases). Germline assignment: CDR1 SGHTA and CDR2 FQGNSA. The CDR3 length is 15 residues. The V gene lost 1 base and the J gene lost 3 bases, with 13 bases spanning the gap. The CDR3 nucleotides are TGTGCCAGCAGCTTAGACCGCCTACGGGGCTACGAGCAGTACTTC. Encoded protein: CASSLDRLRGYEQYF.

The chain recombines TRBV7-2 with TRBJ2-1; 7 bases match TRBD1. CDR1 and CDR2 (germline): SGHTA, FQGNSA. J was trimmed by 2 bases and V by 1 base; bases with no gene match: 2. This CDR3 has 15 residues. The chain's CDR3 is CASSLDRGPYNEQFF. The CDR3 DNA is TGTGCCAGCAGCTTAGACAGGGGACCCTACAATGAGCAGTTCTTC.

The V call is TRBV27, the J call TRBJ2-2; 15 bases fit TRBD2. The CDR3 is 18 residues long. CDR1 MNHEY and CDR2 SMNVEV come from the germline V gene (reference sequence). V dropped 7 bases and J dropped 2; count of bases not matched to a gene: 8. CDR3 protein: CASTAKGLAGGNTGELFF. The CDR3 DNA follows: TGTGCCAGCACCGCCAAGGGACTAGCGGGGGGAAACACCGGGGAGCTGTTTTTT.

The chain is built from TRBV7-6 and TRBJ1-2; TRBD1 matches 7 bases. The trim removed 2 bases at V and 4 bases at J, leaving 13 bases unmatched. Germline loops: CDR1 SGHVS, CDR2 FNYEAQ. The CDR3 has 17 amino acids. The CDR3 DNA follows: TGTGCCAGCAGCTTAATCGCTTCGGCAGGGGGAAGCTATGGCTACACCTTC. Its translation is CASSLIASAGGSYGYTF.

V and J are TRBV10-2 and TRBJ1-4; D is possibly TRBD1 (6 bases). The V end was cut by 3 bases, the J end by 5 bases, with 10 bases between. This CDR3 is 14 amino acids long. Germline CDR1 and CDR2: WSHSY and SAAADI. Here the CDR3 DNA reads TGCGCCAGCAGTGAACGGCAGGGGAATGAAAAACTGTTTTTT. It codes for CASSERQGNEKLFF.

V usage is TRBV4-3 and J usage is TRBJ2-1; 9 nucleotides agree with TRBD1. Germline trimming cut 0 bases from V and 3 bases from J; bases unmatched to any gene: 0. The CDR3 has 15 amino acids. CDR1 is LGHNA and CDR2 is YSLEER in the germline V gene. The CDR3 region is CASSQEGQGYNEQFF. The CDR3 coding sequence is TGCGCCAGCAGCCAAGAGGGACAGGGCTACAATGAGCAGTTCTTC.

This rearrangement joins TRBV3-1 (or the pseudogene TRBV3-2) to TRBJ2-1, with 12 bases aligning to TRBD2. Germline V lookup: CDR1 LGHDT, CDR2 YNNKEL (reference sequence). The CDR3 runs to 16 residues. The ends lost 7 bases at V and 6 bases at J; junction bases unmatched: 10. This CDR3 reads CASTLAGGYKSNEQFF. The DNA for the CDR3 is TGTGCCAGCACCCTAGCGGGGGGGTATAAGTCCAATGAGCAGTTCTTC.

The chain recombines TRBV7-3 with TRBJ1-1, with 8 bases lining up with TRBD1. Unmatched junction bases numbered 8, after V lost 6 bases and J lost 5 bases. The CDR3 extends over 14 amino acids. Per the germline V gene, CDR1 is SGHTA and CDR2 is FQGTGA. CDR3 residues: CASSGDRLETEAFF. CDR3 nucleotides: TGTGCCAGCAGTGGGGACAGGCTGGAGACTGAAGCTTTCTTT. The variable domain in full, completed from reference TRBV7-3 and TRBJ1-1, reads GAGVSQTPSNKVTEKGKYVELRCDPISGHTALYWYRQSLGQGPEFLIYFQGTGAADDSGLPNDRFFAVRPEGSVSTLKIQRTERGDSAVYLCASSGDRLETEAFFGQGTRLTVV.

The J gene is TRBJ2-5, the V gene TRBV19; D perhaps matches TRBD2 (6 bases). This CDR3 has 15 amino acids. The V gene's germline CDR1 is LNHDA and CDR2 SQIVND (reference sequence). V lost 5 bases and J 3 bases, leaving 16 bases between the germline ends. The CDR3 DNA sequence: TGTGCCAGTAGTTTTCTTGGGGGAGGAGAAGAGACCCAGTACTTC. Protein sequence: CASSFLGGGEETQYF.

This sequence joins TRBV19 and TRBJ1-5; TRBD1 matches at 7 bases. CDR3 length: 12 residues. The V gene end was trimmed by 5 bases and the J gene end by 13 bases; junction bases not matched to a gene: 8. Germline loops: CDR1 LNHDA, CDR2 SQIVND (reference sequence). The CDR3 DNA is TGTGCCAGTAGTCCACCGGGACAGATGCAGCATTTT. Amino acids: CASSPPGQMQHF.

V is TRBV5-6 and J is TRBJ2-2, with TRBD1 as a possible D gene (5 bases). The CDR3 sequence is 15 residues long. Germline V gene lookup returns CDR1 SGHDT and CDR2 YYEEEE. V lost 4 bases, J lost 3 bases, and 13 bases lay in between. CDR3 DNA sequence: TGTGCCAGCAGCGGTACAGGAATTTACACCGGGGAGCTGTTTTTT. It yields the protein CASSGTGIYTGELFF. The entire variable domain, with the rest obtained from reference TRBV5-6 and TRBJ2-2, is as follows: DAGVTQSPTHLIKTRGQQVTLRCSPKSGHDTVSWYQQALGQGPQFIFQYYEEEERQRGNFPDRFSGHQFPNYSSELNVNALLLGDSALYLCASSGTGIYTGELFFGEGSRLTVL.

The table lists this clone with a few counts. The V gene is TRBV5-6, the J gene TRBJ1-2, with 7 bases fitting TRBD1. V trimming: 1 base; J trimming: 7 bases; junction bases outside the gene matches: 10. Germline V gene lookup returns CDR1 SGHDT and CDR2 YYEEEE. The CDR3 runs 15 residues. The CDR3 loop is CASSLRVTGAIGYTF. The CDR3 DNA follows: TGTGCCAGCAGCTTGCGGGTCACAGGGGCGATTGGCTACACCTTC.

The V gene is TRBV19, the J gene TRBJ1-4; D ambiguous. Germline assignment: CDR1 LNHDA and CDR2 SQIVND (reference sequence). Trimming removed 3 bases at V and 7 bases at J, with 12 bases between. The CDR3 totals 14 residues. CDR3 nucleotide sequence: TGTGCCAGTAGTATCATAGGTCGGAGTGAAAAACTGTTTTTT. The encoded protein is CASSIIGRSEKLFF.

The chain joins TRBV7-8 to TRBJ2-2; D remains unclear. Germline assignment: CDR1 SGHVS and CDR2 FQNEAQ. The CDR3 runs 14 residues. V was shortened by 3 bases and J by 7 bases, with 12 bases between the two germline ends. The chain's CDR3 is CASSFRLPNGELFF. CDR3 nucleotide sequence: TGTGCCAGCAGCTTTAGACTTCCGAACGGGGAGCTGTTTTTT.

The CDR3 protein is CASSPRRLAGSTDTQYF. CDR3 nucleotides: TGTGCCAGCAGCCCCCGGAGGTTGGCGGGGTCCACAGATACGCAGTATTTT. The genes are TRBV14 and TRBJ2-3; a possible D gene is TRBD2 (6 bases). The CDR3 runs 17 residues. From germline, CDR1 is SGHDN and CDR2 FVKESK. V lost 4 bases and J 2 bases, leaving 19 bases between the germline ends.

The V call is TRBV11-2, the J call TRBJ1-2; D unresolved. CDR1 and CDR2 (germline): SGHAT, FQNNGV. This CDR3 contains 11 residues. Trimming took 2 bases from V and 7 from J, leaving 5 bases between them. The CDR3 sequence is CASSLLSGYTF. CDR3 in DNA: TGTGCCAGCAGCTTACTTAGTGGCTACACCTTC.

This clone was counted only a few times. The chain has TRBV24-1 and TRBJ1-1; no reliable D call. Per the germline V gene, CDR1 is KGHDR and CDR2 is SFDVKD. The CDR3 spans 14 residues. The germline V and J ends were trimmed by 7 bases and 1 base, with 12 bases remaining between them. This CDR3 reads CATREAGGNTEAFF. CDR3 in DNA: TGTGCCACCAGAGAGGCGGGCGGGAACACTGAAGCTTTCTTT.